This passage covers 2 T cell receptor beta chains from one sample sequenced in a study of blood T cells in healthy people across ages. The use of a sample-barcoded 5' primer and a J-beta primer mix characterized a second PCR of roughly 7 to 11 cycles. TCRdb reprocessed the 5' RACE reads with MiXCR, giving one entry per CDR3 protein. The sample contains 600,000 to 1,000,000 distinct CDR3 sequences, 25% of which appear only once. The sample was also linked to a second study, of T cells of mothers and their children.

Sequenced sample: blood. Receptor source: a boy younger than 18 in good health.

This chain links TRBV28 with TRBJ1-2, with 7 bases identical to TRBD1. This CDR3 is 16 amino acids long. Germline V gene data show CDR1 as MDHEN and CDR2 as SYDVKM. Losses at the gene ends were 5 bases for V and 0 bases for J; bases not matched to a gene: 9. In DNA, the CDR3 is TGTGCCAGCAGTCCACCACAGGGGAGGACTAACTATGGCTACACCTTC. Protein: CASSPPQGRTNYGYTF.

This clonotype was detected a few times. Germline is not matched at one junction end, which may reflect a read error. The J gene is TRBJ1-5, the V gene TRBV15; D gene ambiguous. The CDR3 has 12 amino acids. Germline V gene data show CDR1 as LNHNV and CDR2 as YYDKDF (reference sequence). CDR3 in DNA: TGTGCCACCAGCAGAGATATCCAGCCTCAGCATTTT. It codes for CATSRDIQPQHF.